Listed below are T cell receptor beta chains from one sample, sequenced in a study of blood T cell repertoires in COVID-19. This table comes from immunoSEQ multiplex PCR, and its TCRdb copy is limited to in-frame clones, with some not included. The sample shows approximately 200,000 clones, 85% to 90% of them seen only once. Sequencing was performed on peripheral blood. Receptors were obtained from a man aged 45-60 years with acute or convalescent COVID-19. Each CDR3 is given with its conserved first and last residue. Fields, in order: J gene, V gene, clone size, D gene, CDR3 length, CDR3 DNA, CDR3 protein. The D gene is left open where the match is weak. The size entry is marked missing in some rows and otherwise reads once, few, many or a size class.

TRBJ1-4	TRBV10-1	NA	NA	14	TGCGCCAGCAGTGATGGGGGGTCTAATGAAAAACTGTTTTTT	CASSDGGSNEKLFF
TRBJ2-2	TRBV6-5	once	TRBD1	14	TGTGCCAGCAGTCTTCAGGGGGCCGGCGGGGAGCTGTTTTTT	CASSLQGAGGELFF
TRBJ2-1	TRBV6-5	NA	NA	14	TGTGCCAGCAGTTACTCCAGACTAGGGAATGAGCAGTTCTTC	CASSYSRLGNEQFF
TRBJ1-4	TRBV5-1	NA	NA	15	TGCGCCAGCAGAAACCTGGGGCAGGTGGGGGAAAAACTGTTTTTT	CASRNLGQVGEKLFF
TRBJ1-5	TRBV3-1/TRBV3-2	NA	NA	15	TGTGCCAGCAGCCATAAAAGCCTAAGCAATCAGCCCCAGCATTTT	CASSHKSLSNQPQHF
TRBJ1-1	TRBV5-1	NA	NA	18	TGCGCCAGCAGCTCGCCTGTGGGGAGGGGATACATGAACACTGAAGCTTTCTTT	CASSSPVGRGYMNTEAFF
TRBJ1-5	TRBV29-1	once	NA	13	TGCAGCGTTGCACTAAATAGCAATCAGCCCCAGCATTTT	CSVALNSNQPQHF
TRBJ2-2	TRBV5-6	NA	NA	15	TGTGCCAGCAGCGTACCAAGAAACTTGGCCGGGGAGCTGTTTTTT	CASSVPRNLAGELFF
TRBJ1-5	TRBV6-2/TRBV6-3	NA	NA	16	TGTGCCAGCAGTTACGCCCCTCGGGGGGACAATCAGCCCCAGCATTTT	CASSYAPRGDNQPQHF
TRBJ2-2	TRBV6-5	once	NA	13	TGTGCCAGCAGTTATCCTAGCACCGGGGAGCTGTTTTTT	CASSYPSTGELFF
TRBJ1-3	TRBV6-6	NA	NA	16	TGTGCCAGCAGTCCAGGACCGACTAGCTCTGGAAACACCATATATTTT	CASSPGPTSSGNTIYF
TRBJ2-3	TRBV29-1	NA	TRBD2	15	TGCAGCGTGGGAGAGCGGGGGACCACTACAGATACGCAGTATTTT	CSVGERGTTTDTQYF
TRBJ1-3	TRBV6-5	NA	TRBD1	15	TGTGCCAGCAGTTACTACAGGGGAAATCAAAACACCATATATTTT	CASSYYRGNQNTIYF
TRBJ2-1	TRBV5-1	NA	TRBD2	15	TGCGCCAGCAGCTTGGAACTAGCGAGTTACAATGAGCAGTTCTTC	CASSLELASYNEQFF
TRBJ1-5	TRBV19	NA	NA	16	TGTGCCAGTAGTATATCGGGGTTGCGGAGCAATCAGCCCCAGCATTTT	CASSISGLRSNQPQHF
TRBJ1-2	TRBV11-1	NA	NA	14	TGTGCCAGCAGCTTAGACAGCCTTAACTATGGCTACACCTTC	CASSLDSLNYGYTF
TRBJ2-3	TRBV29-1	NA	TRBD2	13	TGCAGCGTGGTCGGGGGGAGCACAGATACGCAGTATTTT	CSVVGGSTDTQYF
TRBJ2-3	TRBV10-3	NA	TRBD2	15	TGTGCCATCAGTGAGCCGGGGACTAGCGGGTCCACGCAGTATTTT	CAISEPGTSGSTQYF
TRBJ2-3	TRBV19	NA	NA	15	TGTGCCAGTAGTATTGGGGGGAATAGCGCAGATACGCAGTATTTT	CASSIGGNSADTQYF
TRBJ2-7	TRBV29-1	NA	NA	13	TGCAGCGTTGCTCGGGACATCTCCTACGAGCAGTACTTC	CSVARDISYEQYF
TRBJ1-6	TRBV5-1	once	NA	18	TGCGCCAGCAGCTTGGAGGCACAAGGGAGCTCCTATAATTCACCCCTCCACTTT	CASSLEAQGSSYNSPLHF
TRBJ2-7	TRBV5-1	NA	NA	12	TGCGCCAGCAGCTTGGACTTCTACGAGCAGTACTTC	CASSLDFYEQYF
TRBJ2-1	TRBV6-6	NA	TRBD1	15	TGTGCCAGCAGTTTCCGACAGGGAAATTACAATGAGCAGTTCTTC	CASSFRQGNYNEQFF
TRBJ1-2	TRBV19	NA	TRBD1	13	TGTGCCAGTAGTCTAACAGGGGACTATGGCTACACCTTC	CASSLTGDYGYTF
TRBJ2-5	TRBV5-8	NA	NA	12	TGTGCCAGCAGTTGGGACTTTGAGACCCAGTACTTC	CASSWDFETQYF
TRBJ1-2	TRBV10-3	once	TRBD1	14	TGTGCCATCAGTGCAGGGGACAGCCCTATGTTGGACACCTTC	CAISAGDSPMLDTF
TRBJ2-5	TRBV7-3	NA	NA	13	TGTGCCAGCAGCACACTAGTCGGAGAGACCCAGTACTTC	CASSTLVGETQYF
TRBJ2-5	TRBV10-1	NA	NA	13	TGCGCCAGCAGCTTGGGGGGAGAGGAGACCCAGTACTTC	CASSLGGEETQYF
TRBJ1-2	TRBV7-8	NA	NA	16	TGTGCCAGCAGCTTAGGGTCCCACGTCGGGGGGCGCAGCTACACCTTC	CASSLGSHVGGRSYTF